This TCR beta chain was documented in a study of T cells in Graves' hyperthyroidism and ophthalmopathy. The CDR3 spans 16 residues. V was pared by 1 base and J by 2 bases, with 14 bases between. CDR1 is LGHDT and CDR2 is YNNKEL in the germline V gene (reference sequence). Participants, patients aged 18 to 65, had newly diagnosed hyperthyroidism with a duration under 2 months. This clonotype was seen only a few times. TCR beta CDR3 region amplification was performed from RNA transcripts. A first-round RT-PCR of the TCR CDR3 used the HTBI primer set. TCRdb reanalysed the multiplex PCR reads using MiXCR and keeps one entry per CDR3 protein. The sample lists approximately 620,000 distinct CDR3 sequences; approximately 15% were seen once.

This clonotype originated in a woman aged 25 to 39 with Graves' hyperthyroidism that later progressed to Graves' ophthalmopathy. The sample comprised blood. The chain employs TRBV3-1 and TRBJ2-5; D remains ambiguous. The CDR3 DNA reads TGTGCCAGCAGCCAAGGGCCGGGTTGGCCTCAAGAGACCCAGTACTTC. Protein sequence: CASSQGPGWPQETQYF.